Presented here are 31 T cell receptor beta chains from one specimen sequenced in a study of human thymus T cells. Libraries were prepared by immunoSEQ multiplex PCR; TCRdb keeps only in-frame clonotypes and omits some of them. This table holds about 60,000 clones, approximately 93% found once. The sequenced material came from blood. These receptors all stem from a boy less than two years old with a congenital heart defect but otherwise immunologically healthy.

CDR3 residues: CAVRDRVPVNYGYTF. CDR3 in DNA: TGTGCCGTCCGGGACAGGGTCCCTGTTAACTATGGCTACACCTTC. The rearrangement uses TRBV10-3 and TRBJ1-2; 9 bases are shared with TRBD1. CDR1 and CDR2 from the germline V gene are ENHRY and SYGVKD. This CDR3 has 15 residues. The V segment lost 11 bases and the J segment 1 base; nucleotides outside the gene matches: 11.

The CDR3 DNA reads as TGTGCCAGCAGTGACTCGCCTAGAGCTAGGCAGTTCTTC. It encodes CASSDSPRARQFF. V usage is TRBV6-4 and J usage is TRBJ2-1; D ambiguous. Per the germline V gene, CDR1 is MRHNA and CDR2 is SNTAGT. V was shortened by 0 bases and J by 12 bases, with 12 bases between the two germline ends. This CDR3 spans 13 amino acids.

The chain links TRBV2 to TRBJ2-1; 9 nucleotides align to TRBD2. The V segment lost 6 bases and the J segment 4 bases; nucleotides outside the gene matches: 10. The CDR3 contains 16 residues. Germline lookup yields CDR1 SNHLY and CDR2 FYNNEI. This CDR3 is CASRPLTSGGYNEQFF. The CDR3 DNA follows: TGTGCCAGCAGACCTTTGACTAGCGGTGGGTACAATGAGCAGTTCTTC.

Here the CDR3 DNA reads TGTGCCAGCAGCTTAATGGGACTATTAAAAGAGACCCAGTACTTC. The encoded protein is CASSLMGLLKETQYF. V and J are TRBV7-2 and TRBJ2-5, with 7 bases lining up with TRBD2. The CDR3 extends over 15 amino acids. V was clipped by 2 bases and J by 3 bases; unmatched bases: 6. Germline CDR1 SGHTA, CDR2 FQGNSA.

This sequence joins TRBV14 and TRBJ2-2; D may be TRBD2 (6 bases). V lost 1 base and J lost 3, with 9 bases in between. The CDR3 contains 15 residues. Per germline, CDR1 SGHDN and CDR2 FVKESK. The CDR3 reads CASSQVLAHTGELFF. The CDR3 DNA is TGTGCCAGCAGCCAAGTACTAGCTCACACCGGGGAGCTGTTTTTT.

This chain links TRBV7-2 with TRBJ2-5; weak D call: TRBD2 (6 bases). This CDR3 region has 13 residues. Germline V gives CDR1 SGHTA, CDR2 FQGNSA. The V end lost 0 bases, the J end lost 4 bases, and 6 bases lay between the germline ends. The CDR3, as DNA: TGTGCCAGCAGCTTAGCGGGGGGAGAGACCCAGTACTTC. It encodes CASSLAGGETQYF.

The chain has TRBV28 and TRBJ2-5, with 15 bases identical to TRBD2. V was clipped by 2 bases and J by 5 bases; unmatched bases: 0. The CDR3 is made up of 15 amino acids. Germline V gene sequence: CDR1 MDHEN, CDR2 SYDVKM. CDR3 DNA: TGTGCCAGCAGTTTAGGACTAGCGGGAGGGGAGACCCAGTACTTC. This encodes CASSLGLAGGETQYF.

V usage is TRBV11-3 and J usage is TRBJ2-3, with D possibly matching TRBD1 (6 bases). Trimming cost V 5 bases and J 2 bases, with 14 bases left between them. CDR1 is SGHNT, CDR2 YENEEA, per germline. The CDR3 is made up of 15 amino acids. Here the CDR3 reads CASSIQGGDTDTQYF. The CDR3 nucleotides are TGTGCCAGCAGCATACAGGGTGGGGACACAGATACGCAGTATTTT. Combining the CDR3 with reference TRBV11-3 and TRBJ2-3 gives the whole variable domain EAGVVQSPRYKIIEKKQPVAFWCNPISGHNTLYWYLQNLGQGPELLIRYENEEAVDDSQLPKDRFSAERLKGVDSTLKIQPAELGDSAVYLCASSIQGGDTDTQYFGPGTRLTVL.

V usage is TRBV5-1 and J usage is TRBJ2-2, with D hard to call. The CDR3 covers 14 residues. The ends were cut back, 0 bases at V and 1 base at J, with 4 bases in the middle. In germline, CDR1 is SGHRS, CDR2 YFSETQ. CDR3 nucleotide sequence: TGCGCCAGCAGCTTGGACAGGAACACCGGGGAGCTGTTTTTT. As protein: CASSLDRNTGELFF.

V usage is TRBV7-2 and J usage is TRBJ1-1, with 9 positions matching TRBD1. CDR1 SGHTA and CDR2 FQGNSA come from the germline V gene. The V gene end was trimmed by 1 base and the J gene end by 1 base; junction bases not matched to a gene: 1. There are 15 residues in the CDR3. CDR3 loop: CASSLVDRGNTEAFF. In nucleotides, the CDR3 is TGTGCCAGCAGCTTAGTGGACAGGGGGAACACTGAAGCTTTCTTT.

The V and J genes are TRBV2 and TRBJ1-5; D gene ambiguous. The ends were cut back, 2 bases at V and 1 base at J, with 9 bases in the middle. CDR3 length: 15 amino acids. Germline CDR1 is SNHLY and CDR2 is FYNNEI. For the CDR3, the DNA is TGTGCCAGCAGTGAACGGTTCGGGAGCAATCAGCCCCAGCATTTT. It is translated as CASSERFGSNQPQHF.

This chain connects TRBV2 to TRBJ2-4; D perhaps matches TRBD1 (5 bases). The CDR3 sequence is 17 residues long. Looked up from germline, CDR1 is SNHLY and CDR2 is FYNNEI. Trimming pared 4 bases from V and 0 bases from J, leaving 16 bases between. DNA of the CDR3: TGTGCCAGCAGTGGGACCTCAGGGTCCCTAGCCAAAAACATTCAGTACTTC. Translation gives CASSGTSGSLAKNIQYF.

This chain uses TRBV7-2 with TRBJ1-5; 7 bases are a match to TRBD1. The CDR3 has 13 amino acids. The V gene end was trimmed by 5 bases and the J gene end by 7 bases; junction bases not matched to a gene: 5. Germline V CDR1 and CDR2: SGHTA, FQGNSA. CDR3 amino acids: CASSRGQDQPQHF. In DNA, the CDR3 is TGTGCCAGCAGCCGCGGACAGGACCAGCCCCAGCATTTT.

This clone was detected a few times. The chain is built from TRBV28 and TRBJ1-1; tentative D call: TRBD1 (5 bases). The V gene's germline CDR1 is MDHEN and CDR2 SYDVKM. The V and J ends lost 4 bases and 1 base respectively, with 10 bases between them. The CDR3 has 14 amino acids. The CDR3 DNA is TGTGCCAGCAGTTCGGGACCCCAGAACACTGAAGCTTTCTTT. The encoded protein is CASSSGPQNTEAFF.

V and J are TRBV19 and TRBJ1-5; maybe TRBD1 (6 bases). Germline-derived CDR1 and CDR2 are LNHDA and SQIVND (reference sequence). The V and J ends lost 6 bases and 0 bases respectively, with 12 bases between them. This CDR3 contains 15 residues. CDR3 sequence (DNA): TGTGCCAGTAGGTGGGCACAGGGTAGCAATCAGCCCCAGCATTTT. Its protein is CASRWAQGSNQPQHF.

CDR3 nucleotides: TGTGCCATCGCACAGCGGGAGGGCGGTCAAGGAGAGACCCAGTACTTC. It translates to CAIAQREGGQGETQYF. This rearrangement joins TRBV10-3 to TRBJ2-5; TRBD2 matches at 10 bases. The J segment lost 4 bases and the V segment lost 8 bases, leaving 13 bases of the junction unmatched. The CDR3 loop spans 16 amino acids. Germline CDR1 and CDR2: ENHRY and SYGVKD.

The chain links TRBV7-6 to TRBJ1-1, with D uncertain. The CDR3 has 15 amino acids. V was clipped by 2 bases and J by 4 bases, with 14 bases between them. Germline values: CDR1 SGHVS, CDR2 FNYEAQ. The DNA for the CDR3 is TGTGCCAGCAGCTTATCCCTGGCGTTGGTCACTGAAGCTTTCTTT. It encodes CASSLSLALVTEAFF.

The V and J genes are TRBV30 and TRBJ2-3; the match to TRBD1 covers 8 bases. The CDR3 spans 12 residues. Trimming at V came to 8 bases and at J to 3 bases, leaving 4 bases not matched to a gene. Germline V gene data show CDR1 as GTSNPN and CDR2 as SVGIG (reference sequence). CDR3 amino acids: CAGTGRTDTQYF. DNA of the CDR3: TGTGCCGGGACAGGAAGGACAGATACGCAGTATTTT.

The rearrangement links TRBV18 to TRBJ2-3; 8 nucleotides match TRBD2. Trimming cost V 1 base and J 1 base; bases outside gene matches: 4. Germline V gene sequence: CDR1 KGHSH, CDR2 LQKENI. The CDR3 runs to 16 residues. CDR3 in amino acids: CASSPLNGGGTDTQYF. CDR3 DNA sequence: TGTGCCAGCTCACCACTAAACGGGGGGGGCACAGATACGCAGTATTTT.

The CDR3 DNA reads TGCAGTGTGGGACTAGCGGAGCAGTTCTTC. This translates into CSVGLAEQFF. This chain uses TRBV20-1 with TRBJ2-1; 10 positions agree with TRBD2. The V gene end was trimmed by 7 bases and the J gene end by 10 bases; junction bases not matched to a gene: 1. Germline CDR1 and CDR2: DFQATT and SNEGSKA (reference sequence). The CDR3 contains 10 residues.

The chain recombines TRBV5-1 with TRBJ1-3; TRBD1 is a possible D gene (6 bases). The CDR3 consists of 15 residues. The germline V gene encodes CDR1 SGHRS and CDR2 YFSETQ. Trimming cost V 0 bases and J 0 bases, with 7 bases left between them. The CDR3 is CASSLGTDSGNTIYF. As DNA, the CDR3 is TGCGCCAGCAGCTTGGGGACAGACTCTGGAAACACCATATATTTT.

V is TRBV21-1 and J is TRBJ2-7; the table's TRBD2 call for D was not verified on the DNA. TRBV21-1 is given as a pseudogene. The CDR3 has 12 residues. This CDR3 is CASTRLAREQYF. The CDR3 DNA follows: TGTGCCAGCACGCGGCTAGCTCGGGAGCAGTACTTC.

The DNA for the CDR3 is TGTGCCAGCAGCTCGGGAAGGGTTCAGTACTTC. Translating it yields CASSSGRVQYF. The chain carries TRBV27 and TRBJ2-4, with D possibly TRBD2 on 5 matching bases. Germline values: CDR1 MNHEY, CDR2 SMNVEV (reference sequence). V was shortened by 6 bases and J by 11 bases, with 11 bases between the two germline ends. CDR3 length equals 11 residues.

The CDR3 DNA is TGTGCCAGCAGCCAATTTGGGAGTTCAAACACCGGGGAGCTGTTTTTT. Translated: CASSQFGSSNTGELFF. The chain recombines TRBV4-2 with TRBJ2-2; tentative D call: TRBD2 (5 bases). Trimming cost V 2 bases and J 2 bases, with 12 bases left between them. The CDR3 is 16 amino acids. Germline values: CDR1 LGHNA, CDR2 YNFKEQ.

The genes are TRBV7-2 and TRBJ1-1, with D possibly matching TRBD1 (5 bases). The ends were cut back, 4 bases at V and 1 base at J, with 10 bases in the middle. Germline assignment: CDR1 SGHTA and CDR2 FQGNSA. The CDR3 runs 14 residues. CDR3 nucleotides: TGTGCCAGCAGCTCAGACAGCGGGAACACTGAAGCTTTCTTT. Its protein product is CASSSDSGNTEAFF.

The chain combines TRBV10-3 with TRBJ2-7; 8 bases line up with TRBD2. This CDR3 comprises 12 residues. V shed 8 bases and J 6 bases; nucleotides not matched to a gene: 6. Germline CDR1 and CDR2: ENHRY and SYGVKD. The DNA of the CDR3 is TGTGCCATCTCGGGAGGGGACGGCGAGCAGTACTTC. Protein product: CAISGGDGEQYF.

This clone was recorded a few times. This chain connects TRBV30 to TRBJ2-7, with 7 positions matching TRBD1. CDR1 GTSNPN and CDR2 SVGIG come from the germline V gene (reference sequence). Trimming took 1 base from V and 3 from J; bases not matched to a gene: 9. The CDR3 runs 15 residues. CDR3 amino acids: CAWSAGQPGIYEQYF. The DNA of the CDR3 is TGTGCCTGGAGTGCGGGACAGCCAGGAATCTACGAGCAGTACTTC.

The chain uses TRBV9 and TRBJ2-3, with 15 bases matching TRBD2. CDR1 is SGDLS, CDR2 YYNGEE, per germline. This CDR3 is 18 amino acids long. V gave up 2 bases and J gave up 1 base; unmatched junction bases: 5. The CDR3 bases are TGTGCCAGCAGCGTGGGACTAGCGGGGGGAAGAGGCACAGATACGCAGTATTTT. Its protein product is CASSVGLAGGRGTDTQYF.

The chain employs TRBV18 and TRBJ2-5; D might be TRBD2 (5 bases). The germline V gene encodes CDR1 KGHSH and CDR2 LQKENI. V lost 5 bases and J 0 bases, leaving 16 bases between the germline ends. The CDR3 extends over 16 amino acids. The CDR3 reads CASSTNGPGNQETQYF. As DNA, the CDR3 is TGTGCCAGCTCAACCAACGGTCCGGGGAACCAAGAGACCCAGTACTTC.

The J gene is TRBJ2-3, the V gene TRBV7-7; D remains unclear. Germline V CDR1 and CDR2: SSHAT, FNYEAQ (reference sequence). Trimming pared 3 bases from V and 2 bases from J, leaving 6 bases between. This CDR3 is 13 amino acids long. The CDR3, as DNA: TGTGCCAGCAGCTTTACCTACACAGATACGCAGTATTTT. The encoded protein is CASSFTYTDTQYF.

In nucleotides, the CDR3 is TGTGCCAGCAGAGGCGGAAATCAGCCCCAGCATTTT. Its protein product is CASRGGNQPQHF. V usage is TRBV27 and J usage is TRBJ1-5; no definite D call. There are 12 residues in the CDR3. Germline V gene sequence: CDR1 MNHEY, CDR2 SMNVEV (reference sequence). Trimming removed 6 bases at V and 4 bases at J, with 7 bases between.